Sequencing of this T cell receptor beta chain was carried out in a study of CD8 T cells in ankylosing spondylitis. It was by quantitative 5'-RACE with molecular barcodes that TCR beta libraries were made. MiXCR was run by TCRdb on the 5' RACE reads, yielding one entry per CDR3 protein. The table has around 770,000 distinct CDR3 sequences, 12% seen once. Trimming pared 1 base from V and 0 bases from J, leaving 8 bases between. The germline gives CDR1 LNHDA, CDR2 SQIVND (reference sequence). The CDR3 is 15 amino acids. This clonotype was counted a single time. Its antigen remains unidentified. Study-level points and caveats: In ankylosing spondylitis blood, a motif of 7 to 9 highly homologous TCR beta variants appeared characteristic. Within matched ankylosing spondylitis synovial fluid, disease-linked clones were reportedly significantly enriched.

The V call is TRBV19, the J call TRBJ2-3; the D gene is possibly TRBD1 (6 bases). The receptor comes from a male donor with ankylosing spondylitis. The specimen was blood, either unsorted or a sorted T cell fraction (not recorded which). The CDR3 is CASSIGGTSTDTQYF. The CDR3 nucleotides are TGTGCCAGTAGTATAGGGGGGACAAGCACAGATACGCAGTATTTT.